The 11 T cell receptor beta chains in this list originate from one sample, sequenced in a study of blood T cell repertoires in COVID-19. Sequencing was performed with immunoSEQ multiplex PCR; in TCRdb, only in-frame clones are kept and a portion is missing. The sample consists of hundreds of thousands of clones, 70% to 90% of them appearing once. Sequencing was performed on PBMCs or T cells enriched from blood (not recorded which). The source is a man aged 25 to 45 who had recovered from COVID-19.

J is TRBJ1-1 and V is TRBV25-1; the D is unclear. Germline V CDR1 and CDR2: MGHDK, SYGVNS. The ends were cut back, 6 bases at V and 7 bases at J, with 18 bases in the middle. The CDR3 sequence is 14 residues long. CDR3 in DNA: TGTGCCAGCAGCAGCGGAAGGGCATCCCTTGAAGCTTTCTTT. This sequence encodes CASSSGRASLEAFF.

V and J are TRBV19 and TRBJ1-5; D gene ambiguous. Germline V gene sequence: CDR1 LNHDA, CDR2 SQIVND (reference sequence). The CDR3 has 19 amino acids. Between the trimmed V and J ends, which lost 3 bases and 0 bases, there was a span of 21 bases. This chain's CDR3 is CASSISLGDGLSSNQPQHF. The CDR3 DNA is TGTGCCAGTAGTATTTCCTTGGGCGACGGACTTAGTAGCAATCAGCCCCAGCATTTT.

This clone was detected only once. V is TRBV25-1 and J is TRBJ1-5, with 7 bases lining up with TRBD1. The V gene end was trimmed by 6 bases and the J gene end by 7 bases; junction bases not matched to a gene: 6. The CDR3 contains 13 residues. From germline, CDR1 is MGHDK and CDR2 SYGVNS. The DNA of the CDR3 is TGTGCCAGCAGGGGACAAGGGGGCCAGCCCCAGCATTTT. Its protein is CASRGQGGQPQHF.

The chain carries TRBV2 and TRBJ2-3, with TRBD2 matching 8 bases. V was pared by 4 bases and J by 5 bases, with 8 bases of the junction left unmatched. Germline assignment: CDR1 SNHLY and CDR2 FYNNEI. There are 15 residues in the CDR3. The CDR3 is CASSVVGGGGDTQYF. In DNA form, the CDR3 reads TGTGCCAGCAGTGTAGTCGGGGGGGGCGGAGATACGCAGTATTTT.

The chain employs TRBV7-2 and TRBJ2-3; weak D call: TRBD1 (6 bases). The CDR3 loop spans 17 amino acids. V lost 5 bases, J lost 2 bases, and 20 bases lay in between. CDR1 and CDR2 (germline): SGHTA, FQGNSA. The CDR3 is CASSTRPPGHYTDTQYF. In DNA form, the CDR3 reads TGTGCCAGCAGCACCCGACCGCCGGGACACTACACAGATACGCAGTATTTT.

The chain joins TRBV9 to TRBJ2-5; D ambiguous. Germline CDR1 and CDR2: SGDLS and YYNGEE. V lost 0 bases to trimming and J lost 3 bases, with 12 bases between them. CDR3 length: 15 amino acids. CDR3 residues: CASSVDTTSEETQYF. The CDR3 region has the DNA TGTGCCAGCAGCGTAGACACAACCTCCGAAGAGACCCAGTACTTC.

The rearrangement links TRBV20-1 to TRBJ1-1, with TRBD1 matching over 9 bases. CDR1 and CDR2 from the germline V gene are DFQATT and SNEGSKA (reference sequence). V was pared by 5 bases and J by 12 bases, with 7 bases of the junction left unmatched. The CDR3 loop spans 11 amino acids. CDR3 nucleotides: TGCAGTGCTTCGACAGGGGGGTGGTCTTTCTTT. Its translation: CSASTGGWSFF.

V and J are TRBV23-1 and TRBJ2-5, with unresolved D. TRBV23-1 is assigned to the ORF class and has an uncertain function. This CDR3 contains 12 residues. Trimming removed 0 bases at V and 5 bases at J, with 4 bases between. The CDR3 coding sequence is TGCGCCAGCAGTCAATCTCTCGAGACCCAGTACTTC. It is translated as CASSQSLETQYF.

The J gene is TRBJ1-1, the V gene TRBV3-1 (or the pseudogene TRBV3-2); D remains ambiguous. Per germline, CDR1 LGHDT and CDR2 YNNKEL (reference sequence). The ends were cut back, 2 bases at V and 7 bases at J, with 11 bases in the middle. The CDR3 runs to 13 residues. The chain's CDR3 is CASSQRPDFEAFF. Here the CDR3 DNA reads TGTGCCAGCAGCCAACGCCCCGACTTTGAAGCTTTCTTT.

V usage is TRBV3-1 (or the pseudogene TRBV3-2) and J usage is TRBJ2-1, with 10 bases matching TRBD2. The trim removed 2 bases at V and 0 bases at J, leaving 7 bases unmatched. Germline V lookup: CDR1 LGHDT, CDR2 YNNKEL (reference sequence). This CDR3 has 18 amino acids. This chain's CDR3 is CASSQFLAGASSYNEQFF. Written as DNA, the CDR3 is TGTGCCAGCAGCCAATTCCTAGCGGGGGCCTCCTCCTACAATGAGCAGTTCTTC.

This clone was picked up a small number of times. This rearrangement joins TRBV9 to TRBJ1-5; D perhaps matches TRBD1 (5 bases). Looked up from germline, CDR1 is SGDLS and CDR2 is YYNGEE. V was clipped by 4 bases and J by 0 bases, with 8 bases between them. The CDR3 runs 14 residues. This CDR3 reads CASSTGHSNQPQHF. The CDR3 region has the DNA TGTGCCAGCAGCACAGGACATAGCAATCAGCCCCAGCATTTT.